This T cell receptor beta chain stems from a study of Ad26.COV2.S vaccination and SARS-CoV-2 variants. The study's findings and limits: The authors reported substantial breadth in spike-specific CD8+ and CD4+ T cell responses after vaccination. Possibly, TCR breadth and depth analyses underestimated total T cell responses. Relative to placebo recipients, vaccine recipients exhibited elevated spike-specific TCR breadth. Vaccine and placebo recipients had similar non-spike TCR breadth.

Details on this clone: Its antigen is not identified.

Here immunoSEQ multiplex PCR was the method, and the copy in TCRdb shows in-frame clones only, minus some. The sample carries about 180,000 clones, around 88% recorded once. The clonotype comes from a human donor who had recovered from COVID-19. The starting material was peripheral blood, obtained after recovery from COVID-19.

CDR3 in amino acids: CASSPLDREGTYEQYF. The CDR3 DNA sequence: TGTGCCAGCTCACCACTTGACAGGGAGGGAACCTACGAGCAGTACTTC. The rearrangement links TRBV18 to TRBJ2-7; D tentatively reads TRBD1 or TRBD2 (7 bases each). The V gene lost 1 base and the J gene lost 2 bases, with 15 bases spanning the gap. The CDR3 totals 16 residues. Looked up from germline, CDR1 is KGHSH and CDR2 is LQKENI.